What follows describes a single TCR beta chain. This entry belongs to a study of Tregs in tolerant kidney transplant recipients. V was clipped by 0 bases and J by 3 bases, with 6 bases between them. The CDR3 loop spans 13 amino acids. The germline V gene encodes CDR1 PRHDT and CDR2 FYEKMQ (reference sequence). Mixed chimerism was transient after nonmyeloablative marrow transplants from related graft donors. Libraries were prepared by immunoSEQ multiplex PCR; TCRdb keeps only in-frame clonotypes and omits some of them. The sample has around 50,000 clones; over 85% are singletons. The receptor's source is a human patient who received a combined kidney and bone marrow transplant. Some T cells may be transferred from the graft donor. The sequencing used CD8+ T cells from blood (PBMCs), collected 12 months after the transplant. The rearrangement joins TRBV13 to TRBJ2-7, with D unresolved. The CDR3 nucleotides are TGTGCCAGCAGCTTAGGGAGAAACTACGAGCAGTACTTC. As protein: CASSLGRNYEQYF. Using reference TRBV13 and TRBJ2-7 for the parts outside the CDR3, the full variable domain is AAGVIQSPRHLIKEKRETATLKCYPIPRHDTVYWYQQGPGQDPQFLISFYEKMQSDKGSIPDRFSAQQFSDYHSELNMSSLELGDSALYFCASSLGRNYEQYFGPGTRLTVT.